This T cell receptor beta chain is drawn from a study of T cell clones after liver transplantation. The V gene's germline CDR1 is SEHNR and CDR2 FQNEAQ (reference sequence). The CDR3 extends over 15 amino acids. As regards this clone: Germline is not matched at one junction end, which may reflect a read error.

Assay: immunoSEQ multiplex PCR; the TCRdb copy retains only in-frame clones and omits some. The sample shows around 76,000 clones, 80% of them seen only once. CD3+CD4+ and CD3+CD8+ cells were FACS-sorted from thawed unstimulated PBMCs. The V call is TRBV7-9, the J call TRBJ1-1; D possibly corresponds to TRBD1 (5 bases). This receptor was identified in a human patient who received a liver transplant. Some T cells may be provided by the graft donor. The specimen comprised CD4+ T cells from blood, sampled 12 months after liver transplant. In nucleotides, the CDR3 is TGTACCAGCAGCCCCTATCGGACAAGTTGGAATGAAGCTTTCTTT. Translated, it gives CTSSPYRTSWNEAFF.